The rows below give T cell receptor beta chains drawn from one sample of a study of post-analysis software for immune sequencing data. TCRdb re-called the PCR reads with MiXCR, one entry per CDR3 protein. Of about 500,000 distinct CDR3 sequences in the sample, roughly 46% were seen once. The sequenced sample consisted of blood. The receptors originated from a girl aged 5-17 years with multiple sclerosis. The CDR3 runs from the conserved cysteine through the conserved F or W. D genes are given only for firm matches. Rows may omit the clone size; those that give it use once, few, many or a size class.

j_gene | v_gene | d_gene | abundance | len | CDR3nt | CDR3aa
TRBJ2-5 | TRBV7-2 | NA | NA | 13 | TGTGCCAGCAGCTTAGCGAGTAGCGAGACCCAGTACTTC | CASSLASSETQYF
TRBJ2-7 | TRBV28 | NA | NA | 13 | TGTGCCAGCAGTTTGGGCGGCATCTACGAGCAGTACTTC | CASSLGGIYEQYF
TRBJ2-5 | TRBV12-3/TRBV12-4 | TRBD1 | NA | 15 | TGTGCCAGCAGCCTCGGGACAGGGAACCAAGAGACCCAGTACTTC | CASSLGTGNQETQYF
TRBJ2-3 | TRBV5-1 | NA | NA | 14 | TGCGCCAGCAACAGCGCGTCTAGCACAGATACGCAGTATTTT | CASNSASSTDTQYF
TRBJ2-5 | TRBV4-2 | TRBD2 | NA | 17 | TGTACCAGCAGCCGTGGGAGGCTAGCGGGAGAATTAGAGACCCAGTACTTC | CTSSRGRLAGELETQYF
TRBJ1-2 | TRBV29-1 | TRBD1 | NA | 12 | TGCAGCGTTGATCAGGGGGGAAGGGGCTACACCTTC | CSVDQGGRGYTF
TRBJ1-2 | TRBV7-9 | TRBD1 | NA | 15 | TGTGCCAGCAGCCTAGACGGGACAGTCGGCAGTGGCTACACCTTC | CASSLDGTVGSGYTF
TRBJ2-3 | TRBV7-8 | TRBD1 | few | 17 | TGTGCCAGCAGCCCCCGTGCGGGACAGGGGCTCGCAGATACGCAGTATTTT | CASSPRAGQGLADTQYF
TRBJ1-5 | TRBV12-3/TRBV12-4 | NA | NA | 15 | TGTGCCAGCAGTCAGACATCGGTCGGCAATCAGCCCCAGCATTTT | CASSQTSVGNQPQHF
TRBJ2-7 | TRBV27 | NA | many | 12 | TGTGCCAGCACCAACCGGGCGAACGAGCAGTACTTC | CASTNRANEQYF
TRBJ1-1 | TRBV6-6 | TRBD1 | NA | 14 | TGTGCCAGCAGTGCCCACAGGGGGCGTACTGAAGCTTTCTTT | CASSAHRGRTEAFF